These 10 T cell receptor beta chains came from one sample sequenced in a study of monozygotic twins with cystic fibrosis (dated by TCRdb to 2020 to 2023). Libraries were made using the immunoSEQ multiplex PCR assay. TCRdb limited this immuneACCESS table to in-frame rearrangements with V and J called. A share of clones is missing; checked studies link under half to unresolved V genes, and the rest is unexplained. The sample includes tens of thousands of clones, with about 91% observed a single time. The ten largest clones capture 0.29% of the sample. Sequenced: blood. These receptors originate from a girl aged 2 to 9 with cystic fibrosis.

The rearrangement joins TRBV4-2 to TRBJ1-4, with D tentatively TRBD1 (5 bases). This CDR3 comprises 16 residues. Trimming left V 7 bases short and J 2 bases short, with 17 bases between. Germline CDR1 and CDR2: LGHNA and YNFKEQ. CDR3 loop: CASTLGPGATNEKLFF. Written as DNA, the CDR3 is TGTGCCAGCACCCTGGGCCCCGGGGCGACTAATGAAAAACTGTTTTTT.

CDR3 residues: CASSLWREGRLRETQYF. The CDR3 region has the DNA TGTGCCAGCAGCTTGTGGAGGGAGGGGAGGCTTCGGGAGACCCAGTACTTC. V gene TRBV5-6 combines with J gene TRBJ2-5, with TRBD2 matching 7 bases. The CDR3 totals 17 residues. Germline CDR1 and CDR2: SGHDT and YYEEEE. Unmatched junction bases numbered 14, after V lost 1 base and J lost 5 bases. The full variable domain, with the rest looked up from reference TRBV5-6 and TRBJ2-5, is DAGVTQSPTHLIKTRGQQVTLRCSPKSGHDTVSWYQQALGQGPQFIFQYYEEEERQRGNFPDRFSGHQFPNYSSELNVNALLLGDSALYLCASSLWREGRLRETQYFGPGTRLLVL.

This clone was detected once. V usage is TRBV25-1 and J usage is TRBJ1-3, with D perhaps matching TRBD1 (5 bases). CDR3 length: 14 amino acids. Germline CDR1 and CDR2: MGHDK and SYGVNS. V was pared by 10 bases and J by 2 bases, with 15 bases between. The CDR3 DNA follows: TGTGCCACCATACAGGATGATCCTGGAAACACCATATATTTT. This translates into CATIQDDPGNTIYF.

The V and J genes are TRBV9 and TRBJ2-1; D not resolved. The germline gives CDR1 SGDLS, CDR2 YYNGEE. The CDR3 sequence is 11 residues long. Trimming took 0 bases from V and 15 from J, leaving 10 bases between them. CDR3 sequence: CASSVDGVPFF. Written as DNA, the CDR3 is TGTGCCAGCAGCGTAGATGGTGTTCCGTTCTTC.

A single count supports this clone. The chain joins TRBV9 to TRBJ1-1, with D perhaps TRBD1 (6 bases). The V gene's germline CDR1 is SGDLS and CDR2 YYNGEE. Between the trimmed V and J ends, which lost 4 bases and 1 base, there was a span of 14 bases. This CDR3 contains 15 residues. The CDR3 nucleotides are TGTGCCAGCAGCCCGCACCCGGACAGGAACACTGAAGCTTTCTTT. Translation: CASSPHPDRNTEAFF.

Here the CDR3 reads CASSQGVGTSGGAVLLDTQYF. The CDR3 nucleotides read TGCGCCAGCAGCCAAGGAGTCGGGACTAGCGGGGGGGCCGTTTTATTAGATACGCAGTATTTT. The genes are TRBV4-3 and TRBJ2-3; the match to TRBD2 covers 16 bases. V lost 1 base to trimming and J lost 5 bases; unmatched junction nucleotides: 15. Germline V gene sequence: CDR1 LGHNA, CDR2 YSLEER. CDR3 size: 21 residues.

The chain has TRBV25-1 and TRBJ2-5, with TRBD1 matching 12 bases. With V trimmed by 8 bases and J by 5 bases, 12 bases remained unmatched. CDR1 and CDR2 from the germline V gene are MGHDK and SYGVNS. This CDR3 spans 16 amino acids. The DNA of the CDR3 is TGTGCCAGCGCCCGTGCGGGACAGGGGGCTAGGGAGACCCAGTACTTC. Protein sequence: CASARAGQGARETQYF.

The chain employs TRBV7-2 and TRBJ2-7; D not resolved. Trimming took 1 base from V and 0 from J, leaving 7 bases between them. Germline V gives CDR1 SGHTA, CDR2 FQGNSA. The CDR3 sequence is 14 residues long. CDR3 region: CASSLGPSSYEQYF. As DNA, the CDR3 is TGTGCCAGCAGCTTAGGTCCCAGCTCCTACGAGCAGTACTTC.

This rearrangement joins TRBV7-9 to TRBJ2-5, with D maybe TRBD1 (5 bases). Germline-derived CDR1 and CDR2 are SEHNR and FQNEAQ (reference sequence). The CDR3 is 16 amino acids. Trimming stripped 4 bases from V and 4 bases from J, with 19 bases between. CDR3 sequence (DNA): TGTGCCAGCAGCTCCCGGCTCGTGGGGCCACGAGAGACCCAGTACTTC. Residues: CASSSRLVGPRETQYF.

This chain uses TRBV5-6 with TRBJ1-2; TRBD1 is a possible D gene (6 bases). The CDR3 covers 14 residues. V gave up 0 bases and J gave up 7 bases, with 13 bases separating them. From germline, CDR1 is SGHDT and CDR2 YYEEEE. The CDR3, as DNA: TGTGCCAGCAGCTTGGACAGGGTGATAGGTGGCTACACCTTC. Amino acid sequence: CASSLDRVIGGYTF.